The present T cell receptor (beta chain) was sequenced within a study of blood T cell repertoires in COVID-19. On the study more broadly: From T cells, B-cell-depleted T cells, or PBMCs came the material, which was cDNA or gDNA.

Per the original data handling: Amplification from reference gene primers served as the basis for estimated nucleated cell counts. Assay: immunoSEQ multiplex PCR; the TCRdb copy retains only in-frame clones and omits some. Clonal size and the V and J genes are those of that table, whereas D and trimming came from the DNA. The sample lists some 280,000 clones, about 89% occurring once. The TCR comes from a woman aged 60-70 years with acute or convalescent COVID-19. The sample comprised peripheral blood.

The CDR3 DNA reads as TGTGCCAGCAGCTACGACACGACCTATGGCTACACCTTC. This sequence encodes CASSYDTTYGYTF. V usage is TRBV7-9 and J usage is TRBJ1-2, with D uncertain. Trimming removed 4 bases at V and 4 bases at J, with 10 bases between. CDR1 is SEHNR and CDR2 is FQNEAQ in the germline V gene (reference sequence). The CDR3 consists of 13 residues.